These 29 T cell receptor beta chains came from one sample sequenced in a study of beta chain features in type 1 diabetes. These receptors' antigens are unknown. Study-wide results and caveats: Significant though moderate, a shortening of TCRB CDR3s appeared in all four CD4+ subsets of Type 1 diabetes patients.

The investigators reverse transcribed all of the isolated RNA, so they sequenced expressed TCRB transcripts. TCRdb's copy holds only in-frame clones and misses some; the assay was immunoSEQ multiplex PCR. Of around 110,000 clones listed, roughly 15% are singletons. Sequencing was performed on central memory CD4+ T cells from blood. Receptors originate from a man aged 30 to 39 with type 1 diabetes.

The rearrangement uses TRBV4-2 and TRBJ2-7; 11 bases agree with TRBD1. V dropped 0 bases and J dropped 3; count of bases not matched to a gene: 4. Germline V lookup: CDR1 LGHNA, CDR2 YNFKEQ. This CDR3 spans 16 amino acids. CDR3 in amino acids: CASSQEAGTGGYEQYF. CDR3 bases: TGTGCCAGCAGCCAAGAGGCAGGGACAGGGGGCTACGAGCAGTACTTC.

The CDR3 is CAWSVPPDEQYF. The DNA of the CDR3 is TGTGCCTGGAGTGTTCCCCCTGACGAGCAGTACTTC. V is TRBV30 and J is TRBJ2-7; D is unresolved. With 0 bases removed from V and 5 bases from J, the gap between germline ends came to 8 bases. The CDR3 runs to 12 residues. From germline, CDR1 is GTSNPN and CDR2 SVGIG (reference sequence).

The rearrangement uses TRBV4-3 and TRBJ2-7; TRBD1 agrees at 8 bases. Germline V lookup: CDR1 LGHNA, CDR2 YSLEER. The J segment lost 0 bases and the V segment lost 0 bases, leaving 7 bases of the junction unmatched. The CDR3 extends over 17 amino acids. The DNA of the CDR3 is TGCGCCAGCAGCCAAGATGACAGGGGCCTAAGCTCCTACGAGCAGTACTTC. It is translated as CASSQDDRGLSSYEQYF.

This rearrangement joins TRBV7-2 to TRBJ2-5; D tentatively fits TRBD1 or TRBD2 (6 bases each). Germline loops: CDR1 SGHTA, CDR2 FQGNSA. V was clipped by 7 bases and J by 0 bases, with 12 bases between them. This CDR3 region has 14 residues. In nucleotides, the CDR3 is TGTGCCAGCATCCGGGGGCCGTACCAAGAGACCCAGTACTTC. Translated: CASIRGPYQETQYF.

This clone has just a few counts. The chain uses TRBV5-1 and TRBJ2-1; 11 positions agree with TRBD1. This CDR3 has 14 amino acids. V trimming: 7 bases; J trimming: 9 bases; junction bases outside the gene matches: 9. CDR1 is SGHRS and CDR2 is YFSETQ in the germline V gene. CDR3 amino acids: CASARTGGFGEQFF. Written as DNA, the CDR3 is TGCGCCAGCGCCAGGACAGGGGGCTTTGGTGAGCAGTTCTTC. The variable domain in full, with the rest retrieved from reference TRBV5-1 and TRBJ2-1, is KAGVTQTPRYLIKTRGQQVTLSCSPISGHRSVSWYQQTPGQGLQFLFEYFSETQRNKGNFPGRFSGRQFSNSRSEMNVSTLELGDSALYLCASARTGGFGEQFFGPGTRLTVL.

Here the CDR3 DNA reads TGTGCCAGCAGCCCTGGACAAACTGAAGGGTATGGCTACACCTTC. Translation: CASSPGQTEGYGYTF. The gene calls are TRBV7-3 and TRBJ1-2; maybe TRBD1 (5 bases). The CDR3 consists of 15 residues. Germline V gives CDR1 SGHTA, CDR2 FQGTGA. Trimming pared 5 bases from V and 5 bases from J, leaving 18 bases between.

The chain has TRBV27 and TRBJ1-1; D remains unclear. The length of the CDR3 is 13 residues. The germline V and J ends were trimmed by 8 bases and 0 bases, with 10 bases remaining between them. The germline gives CDR1 MNHEY, CDR2 SMNVEV (reference sequence). The CDR3 loop is CASAWRVNTEAFF. The CDR3 DNA is TGTGCCAGCGCGTGGCGGGTGAACACTGAAGCTTTCTTT.

This clone has a handful of counts. The chain is built from TRBV29-1 and TRBJ2-3; D is possibly TRBD2 (7 bases). The CDR3 is 13 amino acids. V lost 5 bases, J lost 4 bases, and 13 bases lay in between. Germline CDR1 is SQVTM and CDR2 is ANQGSEA. CDR3 amino acids: CSVQGGASDTQYF. CDR3 in DNA: TGCAGCGTTCAAGGGGGGGCCTCAGATACGCAGTATTTT.

V is TRBV5-1 and J is TRBJ2-3; the match to TRBD2 covers 12 bases. Trimming removed 4 bases from V and 6 bases from J; junction bases left unmatched: 3. Germline V gene data show CDR1 as SGHRS and CDR2 as YFSETQ. This CDR3 region has 14 residues. The DNA for the CDR3 is TGCGCCAGCAGCGCTAGCGGGGGGGCCGATACGCAGTATTTT. It codes for CASSASGGADTQYF.

This clone turned up a few times. A read error may be the cause here, since a much bigger clone is one base away. This chain uses TRBV6-5 with TRBJ2-3; the D gene is possibly TRBD2 (5 bases). V dropped 8 bases and J dropped 3 bases, with 12 bases sitting between them. The CDR3 extends over 13 amino acids. Germline V CDR1 and CDR2: MNHEY, SVGAGI. This CDR3 reads CASAFGSTDTQYF. CDR3 nucleotides: TGTGCCAGCGCGTTTGGGAGTACAGATACGCAGTATTTT.

This clone was counted only a few times. The J gene is TRBJ2-1, the V gene TRBV7-7; perhaps D is TRBD1 or TRBD2 (6 bases each). V was pared by 5 bases and J by 9 bases, with 14 bases between. This CDR3 region has 13 residues. Germline V gene data show CDR1 as SSHAT and CDR2 as FNYEAQ (reference sequence). The CDR3 nucleotides read TGTGCCAGCAGCCCGGAGGGGGAAGGTGAGCAGTTCTTC. Protein sequence: CASSPEGEGEQFF.

This sequence joins TRBV20-1 and TRBJ2-1, with D unresolved. Looked up from germline, CDR1 is DFQATT and CDR2 is SNEGSKA (reference sequence). The CDR3 has 11 residues. Trimming stripped 6 bases from V and 4 bases from J, with 7 bases between. The CDR3 reads CSARVYNEQFF. In DNA, the CDR3 is TGCAGTGCCCGCGTGTACAATGAGCAGTTCTTC.

This clone occurred a few times. The chain joins TRBV29-1 to TRBJ2-5; D unclear. The better agreement between TRBJ2-7 and the DNA end casts doubt on the J call. Germline V gives CDR1 SQVTM, CDR2 ANQGSEA. This CDR3 has 13 residues. The CDR3 loop is CSVERPGRYEQYF. The DNA of the CDR3 is TGCAGCGTTGAGAGGCCAGGCCGATACGAGCAGTACTTC.

The chain couples TRBV4-2 to TRBJ2-3, with unresolved D. CDR1 and CDR2 (germline): LGHNA, YNFKEQ. The CDR3 is 13 amino acids. Trimming took 1 base from V and 5 from J, leaving 7 bases between them. The CDR3 nucleotides read TGTGCCAGCAGCCAAGTATTAGGAGATACGCAGTATTTT. The encoded protein is CASSQVLGDTQYF.

The gene calls are TRBV5-6 and TRBJ2-6; D remains ambiguous. The CDR3 runs 15 residues. Trimming stripped 2 bases from V and 0 bases from J, with 6 bases between. CDR1 and CDR2 (germline): SGHDT, YYEEEE. The CDR3 protein is CASSFWSSGANVLTF. The CDR3 DNA sequence: TGTGCCAGCAGCTTCTGGTCCTCTGGGGCCAACGTCCTGACTTTC.

This clone was counted a few times. This chain uses TRBV28 with TRBJ2-1; D is uncertain. Germline V CDR1 and CDR2: MDHEN, SYDVKM. CDR3 size: 11 residues. Trimming shortened V by 7 bases and J by 8 bases, and 9 bases separated the two germline ends. The CDR3 is CASTLVHEQFF. The DNA for the CDR3 is TGTGCCAGCACCTTAGTACATGAGCAGTTCTTC.

This clone has just a few counts. The rearrangement links TRBV29-1 to TRBJ2-7, with D maybe TRBD1 (5 bases). Trimming left V 4 bases short and J 5 bases short, with 12 bases between. Germline CDR1 reads SQVTM; CDR2 reads ANQGSEA. The CDR3 runs to 12 residues. Here the CDR3 reads CSVGTPSDEQYF. The DNA for the CDR3 is TGCAGCGTTGGGACACCCTCGGACGAGCAGTACTTC.

This clone was counted a few times. The rearrangement joins TRBV9 to TRBJ2-3; D remains unclear. The CDR3 length is 12 residues. V dropped 3 bases and J dropped 2 bases, with 4 bases sitting between them. Germline-derived CDR1 and CDR2 are SGDLS and YYNGEE. The CDR3 sequence is CASSANTDTQYF. Here the CDR3 DNA reads TGTGCCAGCAGCGCCAACACAGATACGCAGTATTTT.

This clone was seen only a few times. This chain connects TRBV5-1 to TRBJ2-3, with a tentative D call TRBD2 (6 bases). V was clipped by 3 bases and J by 1 base, with 15 bases between them. This CDR3 comprises 16 residues. Germline loops: CDR1 SGHRS, CDR2 YFSETQ. This CDR3 is CASSSWGLSGTDTQYF. CDR3 bases: TGCGCCAGCAGCTCCTGGGGACTTTCTGGCACAGATACGCAGTATTTT.

The chain has TRBV11-2 and TRBJ2-5, with a weak D call TRBD1 (6 bases). Germline CDR1 is SGHAT and CDR2 is FQNNGV. The V gene lost 5 bases and the J gene lost 1 base, with 8 bases spanning the gap. This CDR3 has 13 residues. Written as DNA, the CDR3 is TGTGCCAGCAGCCCGACAGGCCAAGAGACCCAGTACTTC. This translates into CASSPTGQETQYF.

J is TRBJ2-1 and V is TRBV6-6, with D unresolved. Germline V CDR1 and CDR2: MNHNY, SVGAGI (reference sequence). The CDR3 contains 15 residues. V was clipped by 7 bases and J by 0 bases, with 13 bases between them. The CDR3 nucleotides read TGTGCCAGCATTACAGCTCAGAGCTCCTACAATGAGCAGTTCTTC. Residues: CASITAQSSYNEQFF.

Notes on this clone: Other nucleotide sequences in the sample specify the same CDR3. In DNA form, the CDR3 reads TGTGCCAGCAGATCAACTTACTCTGGAAACACCATATATTTT. This encodes CASRSTYSGNTIYF. The rearrangement uses TRBV6-5 and TRBJ1-3; D is undetermined. The CDR3 spans 14 residues. The germline V gene encodes CDR1 MNHEY and CDR2 SVGAGI. V was clipped by 6 bases and J by 0 bases, with 9 bases between them.

V usage is TRBV7-9 and J usage is TRBJ2-7, with TRBD1 identical over 9 bases. CDR1 is SEHNR and CDR2 is FQNEAQ in the germline V gene (reference sequence). After removal of 1 base from V and 6 bases from J, the junction contained 4 bases not matched to a gene. The CDR3 runs to 14 residues. The CDR3 bases are TGTGCCAGCAGCTTAGGAACAGGGGGCCGCGAGCAGTACTTC. Protein product: CASSLGTGGREQYF.

This chain uses TRBV28 with TRBJ1-6; 8 bases line up with TRBD1. This CDR3 contains 15 residues. CDR1 is MDHEN, CDR2 SYDVKM, per germline. The trim removed 5 bases at V and 7 bases at J, leaving 7 bases unmatched. CDR3 DNA: TGTGCCAGCAGTCCCCAGACAGGGGCAAATTCACCCCTCCACTTT. Its protein is CASSPQTGANSPLHF.

V usage is TRBV5-4 and J usage is TRBJ1-4; 11 bases match TRBD1. J was trimmed by 8 bases and V by 4 bases; bases with no gene match: 7. CDR1 SGHNT and CDR2 YYREEE come from the germline V gene (reference sequence). This CDR3 is built from 15 residues. The CDR3 protein is CASSQLDRGLEKLFF. The CDR3, as DNA: TGTGCCAGCAGCCAGCTGGACAGGGGGCTCGAAAAACTGTTTTTT.

This clone was observed at least ten times. The rearrangement uses TRBV7-3 and TRBJ2-3; 7 nucleotides align to TRBD1. The CDR3 has 15 amino acids. CDR1 and CDR2 from the germline V gene are SGHTA and FQGTGA. The V gene end was trimmed by 1 base and the J gene end by 3 bases; junction bases not matched to a gene: 4. The CDR3 region is CASSLNNRGTDTQYF. The CDR3 DNA is TGTGCCAGCAGCTTAAATAACAGGGGAACAGATACGCAGTATTTT.

This chain links TRBV29-1 with TRBJ1-1, with no clear D. Trimming took 6 bases from V and 0 from J, leaving 14 bases between them. The germline CDR1 and CDR2 sequences are SQVTM and ANQGSEA. This CDR3 contains 14 residues. Here the CDR3 reads CSVRYNFMNTEAFF. CDR3 coding DNA: TGCAGCGTCCGATACAACTTTATGAACACTGAAGCTTTCTTT. The full variable domain, its missing parts supplied by reference TRBV29-1 and TRBJ1-1, is SAVISQKPSRDICQRGTSLTIQCQVDSQVTMMFWYRQQPGQSLTLIATANQGSEATYESGFVIDKFPISRPNLTFSTLTVSNMSPEDSSIYLCSVRYNFMNTEAFFGQGTRLTVV.

This clone was seen more than once but under ten times. V gene TRBV29-1 combines with J gene TRBJ2-5; D is unresolved. The length of the CDR3 is 10 residues. Germline V gene data show CDR1 as SQVTM and CDR2 as ANQGSEA. Between the trimmed V and J ends, which lost 6 bases and 2 bases, there was a span of 4 bases. The CDR3 nucleotides read TGCAGCGTCGTACAAGAGACCCAGTACTTC. It codes for CSVVQETQYF.

This clone counts as medium-sized (0.01 to 0.1%). The chain's CDR3 is CASLAGGQNEQFF. The CDR3 DNA reads as TGTGCCAGTTTGGCGGGGGGGCAAAATGAGCAGTTCTTC. The chain is built from TRBV19 and TRBJ2-1; 9 nucleotides agree with TRBD2. Per the germline V gene, CDR1 is LNHDA and CDR2 is SQIVND (reference sequence). This CDR3 has 13 amino acids. V lost 8 bases to trimming and J lost 7 bases; unmatched junction nucleotides: 6.